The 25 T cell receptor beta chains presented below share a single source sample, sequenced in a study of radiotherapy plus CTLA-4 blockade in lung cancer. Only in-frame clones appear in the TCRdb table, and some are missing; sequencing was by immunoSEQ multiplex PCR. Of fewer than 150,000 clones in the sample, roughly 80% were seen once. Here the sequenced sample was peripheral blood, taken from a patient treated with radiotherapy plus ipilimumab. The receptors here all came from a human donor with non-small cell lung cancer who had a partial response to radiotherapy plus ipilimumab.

This CDR3 reads CASSDSGTWNNEQFF. The CDR3 coding sequence is TGTGCCAGCAGTGACTCCGGGACTTGGAACAATGAGCAGTTCTTC. J is TRBJ2-1 and V is TRBV6-4, with a tentative D call TRBD2 (6 bases). The germline V and J ends were trimmed by 0 bases and 5 bases, with 11 bases remaining between them. Germline lookup yields CDR1 MRHNA and CDR2 SNTAGT. The CDR3 is 15 residues long.

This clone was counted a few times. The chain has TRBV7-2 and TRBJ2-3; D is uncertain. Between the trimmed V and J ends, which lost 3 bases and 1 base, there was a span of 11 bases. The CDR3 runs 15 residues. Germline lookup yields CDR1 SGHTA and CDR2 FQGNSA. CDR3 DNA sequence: TGTGCCAGCAGCTTCCCACGACTGGGCACAGATACGCAGTATTTT. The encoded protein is CASSFPRLGTDTQYF.

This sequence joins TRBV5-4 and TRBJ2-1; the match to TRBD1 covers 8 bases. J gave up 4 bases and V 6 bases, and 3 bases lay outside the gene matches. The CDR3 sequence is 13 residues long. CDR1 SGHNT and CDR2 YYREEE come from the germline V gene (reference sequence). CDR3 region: CASTRTGYNEQFF. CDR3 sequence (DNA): TGTGCCAGCACCCGGACAGGGTACAATGAGCAGTTCTTC.

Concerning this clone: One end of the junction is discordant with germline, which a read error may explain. In DNA form, the CDR3 reads TGTGCCAGTATCCCGGGGGGAACTGGAGCTTTCTTT. It encodes CASIPGGTGAFF. This chain connects TRBV19 to TRBJ1-1; tentative D call: TRBD1 (5 bases). CDR1 and CDR2 from the germline V gene are LNHDA and SQIVND (reference sequence). The CDR3 has 12 residues.

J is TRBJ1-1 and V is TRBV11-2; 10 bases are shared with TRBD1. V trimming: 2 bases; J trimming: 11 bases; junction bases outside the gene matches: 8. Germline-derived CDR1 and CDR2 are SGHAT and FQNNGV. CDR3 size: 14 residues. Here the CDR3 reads CASSLFGTGDRAFF. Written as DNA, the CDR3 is TGTGCCAGCAGCTTATTCGGGACAGGGGATCGCGCTTTCTTT. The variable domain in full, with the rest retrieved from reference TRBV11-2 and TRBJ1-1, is EAGVAQSPRYKIIEKRQSVAFWCNPISGHATLYWYQQILGQGPKLLIQFQNNGVVDDSQLPKDRFSAERLKGVDSTLKIQPAKLEDSAVYLCASSLFGTGDRAFFGQGTRLTVV.

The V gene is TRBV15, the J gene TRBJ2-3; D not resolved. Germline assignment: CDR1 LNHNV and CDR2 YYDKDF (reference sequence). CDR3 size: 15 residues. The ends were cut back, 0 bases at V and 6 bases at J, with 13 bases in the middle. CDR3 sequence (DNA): TGTGCCACCAGCAGAGACAGACGGAGTCTCGATACGCAGTATTTT. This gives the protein CATSRDRRSLDTQYF.

The CDR3 coding sequence is TGTGCCAGCAGCTTCCTGAGCGGGGGCAATAATGAGCAGTTCTTC. Its protein is CASSFLSGGNNEQFF. This chain joins TRBV7-2 and TRBJ2-1, with 8 bases that match TRBD2. The CDR3 extends over 15 amino acids. Germline CDR1 and CDR2: SGHTA and FQGNSA. With V trimmed by 3 bases and J by 7 bases, 8 bases remained unmatched.

In DNA form, the CDR3 reads TGTGCCAGCAGTTGGGAGGCCCCGACCGGGGAGCTGTTTTTT. It encodes CASSWEAPTGELFF. The chain is built from TRBV6-5 and TRBJ2-2, with D possibly being TRBD2 (6 bases). The CDR3 is 14 residues long. The germline V and J ends were trimmed by 4 bases and 5 bases, with 11 bases remaining between them. Germline CDR1 MNHEY, CDR2 SVGAGI.

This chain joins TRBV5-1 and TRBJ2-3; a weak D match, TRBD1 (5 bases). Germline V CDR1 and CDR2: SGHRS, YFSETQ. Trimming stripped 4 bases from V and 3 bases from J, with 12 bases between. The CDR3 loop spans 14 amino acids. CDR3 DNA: TGCGCCAGCAGCCGCAGGGAACGGACAGATACGCAGTATTTT. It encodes CASSRRERTDTQYF.

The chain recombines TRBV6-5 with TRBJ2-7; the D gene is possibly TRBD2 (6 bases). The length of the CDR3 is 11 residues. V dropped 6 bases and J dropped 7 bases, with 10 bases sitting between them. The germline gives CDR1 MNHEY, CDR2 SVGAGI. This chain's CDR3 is CASSPGSEQYV. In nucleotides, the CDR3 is TGTGCCAGCAGCCCCGGGAGTGAGCAGTACGTC.

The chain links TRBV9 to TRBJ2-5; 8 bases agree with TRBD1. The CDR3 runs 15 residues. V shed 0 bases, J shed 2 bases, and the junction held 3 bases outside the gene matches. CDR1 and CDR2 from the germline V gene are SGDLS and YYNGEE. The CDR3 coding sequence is TGTGCCAGCAGCGTAGGGCAGGGGGCTCAAGAGACCCAGTACTTC. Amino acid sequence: CASSVGQGAQETQYF.

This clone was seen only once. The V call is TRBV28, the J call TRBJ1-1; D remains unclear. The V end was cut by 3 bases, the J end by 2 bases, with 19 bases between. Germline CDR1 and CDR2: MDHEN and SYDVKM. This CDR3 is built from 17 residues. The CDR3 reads CASSLSRTGILNTEAFF. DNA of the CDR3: TGTGCCAGCAGTTTGTCAAGGACGGGGATTTTAAACACTGAAGCTTTCTTT.

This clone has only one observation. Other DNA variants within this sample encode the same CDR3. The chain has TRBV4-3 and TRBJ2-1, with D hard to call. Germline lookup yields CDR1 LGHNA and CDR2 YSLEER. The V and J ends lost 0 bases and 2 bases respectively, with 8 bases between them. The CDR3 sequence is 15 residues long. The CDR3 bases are TGCGCCAGCAGCCAAGAACCGGGTGCCTACAATGAGCAGTTCTTC. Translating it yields CASSQEPGAYNEQFF.

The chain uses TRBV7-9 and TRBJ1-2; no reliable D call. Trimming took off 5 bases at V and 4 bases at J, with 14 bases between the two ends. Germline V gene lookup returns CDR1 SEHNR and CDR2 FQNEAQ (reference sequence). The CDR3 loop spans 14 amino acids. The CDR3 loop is CASSAMSESYGYTF. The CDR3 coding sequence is TGTGCCAGCAGCGCAATGTCAGAAAGCTATGGCTACACCTTC.

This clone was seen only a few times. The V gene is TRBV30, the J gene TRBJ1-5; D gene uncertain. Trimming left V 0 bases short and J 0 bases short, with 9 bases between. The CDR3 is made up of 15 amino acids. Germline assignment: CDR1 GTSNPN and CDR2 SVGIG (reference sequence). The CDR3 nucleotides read TGTGCCTGGAGTGTCCCCGAGGGTAGCAATCAGCCCCAGCATTTT. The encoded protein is CAWSVPEGSNQPQHF.

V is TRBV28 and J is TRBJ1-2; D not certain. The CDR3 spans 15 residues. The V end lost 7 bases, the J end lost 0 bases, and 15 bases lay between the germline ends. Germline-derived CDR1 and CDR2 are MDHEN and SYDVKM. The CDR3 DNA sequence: TGTGCCAGCAAGAAACACGCAGGTGCTAACTATGGCTACACCTTC. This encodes CASKKHAGANYGYTF.

CDR3 nucleotide sequence: TGTGCCAGTAGTATGGGAGACAGGGGATACAATGAGCAGTTCTTC. Translating gives CASSMGDRGYNEQFF. The chain carries TRBV19 and TRBJ2-1; 8 bases are a match to TRBD1. The CDR3 sequence is 15 residues long. Per germline, CDR1 LNHDA and CDR2 SQIVND (reference sequence). With V trimmed by 3 bases and J by 4 bases, 5 bases remained unmatched.

The CDR3 protein is CASSRSTGFYGYTF. DNA for the CDR3: TGTGCCAGTAGTAGATCGACAGGGTTCTATGGCTACACCTTC. The chain joins TRBV19 to TRBJ1-2, with 7 nucleotides matching TRBD1. There are 14 residues in the CDR3. Germline values: CDR1 LNHDA, CDR2 SQIVND (reference sequence). Germline trimming cut 4 bases from V and 4 bases from J; bases unmatched to any gene: 6. Full variable domain (rest looked up from reference TRBV19 and TRBJ1-2): DGGITQSPKYLFRKEGQNVTLSCEQNLNHDAMYWYRQDPGQGLRLIYYSQIVNDFQKGDIAEGYSVSREKKESFPLTVTSAQKNPTAFYLCASSRSTGFYGYTFGSGTRLTVV.

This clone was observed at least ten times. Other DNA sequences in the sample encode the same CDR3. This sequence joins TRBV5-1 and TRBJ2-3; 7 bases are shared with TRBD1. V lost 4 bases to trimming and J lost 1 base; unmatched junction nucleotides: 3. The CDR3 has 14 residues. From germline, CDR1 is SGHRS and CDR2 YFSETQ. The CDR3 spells CASSTGQGTDTQYF. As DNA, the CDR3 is TGCGCCAGCAGCACCGGACAGGGCACAGATACGCAGTATTTT. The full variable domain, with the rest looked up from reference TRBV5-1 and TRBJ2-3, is KAGVTQTPRYLIKTRGQQVTLSCSPISGHRSVSWYQQTPGQGLQFLFEYFSETQRNKGNFPGRFSGRQFSNSRSEMNVSTLELGDSALYLCASSTGQGTDTQYFGPGTRLTVL.

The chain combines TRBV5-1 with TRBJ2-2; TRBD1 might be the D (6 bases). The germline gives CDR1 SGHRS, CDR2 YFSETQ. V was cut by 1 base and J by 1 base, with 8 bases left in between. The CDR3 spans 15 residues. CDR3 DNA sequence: TGCGCCAGCAGCTTGCCGACAGGGAACACCGGGGAGCTGTTTTTT. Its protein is CASSLPTGNTGELFF.

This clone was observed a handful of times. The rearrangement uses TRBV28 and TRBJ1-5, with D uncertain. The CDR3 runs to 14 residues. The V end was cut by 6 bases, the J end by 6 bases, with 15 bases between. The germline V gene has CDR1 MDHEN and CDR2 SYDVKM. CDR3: CASSNQMSGQPQHF. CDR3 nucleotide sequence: TGTGCCAGCAGCAATCAAATGAGCGGTCAGCCCCAGCATTTT. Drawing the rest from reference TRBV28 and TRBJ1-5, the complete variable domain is DVKVTQSSRYLVKRTGEKVFLECVQDMDHENMFWYRQDPGLGLRLIYFSYDVKMKEKGDIPEGYSVSREKKERFSLILESASTNQTSMYLCASSNQMSGQPQHFGDGTRLSIL.

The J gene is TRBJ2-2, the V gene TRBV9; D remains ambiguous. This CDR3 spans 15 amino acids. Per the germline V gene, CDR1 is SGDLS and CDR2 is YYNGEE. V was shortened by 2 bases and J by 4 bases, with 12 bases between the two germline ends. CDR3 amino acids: CASSVSQVPTGELFF. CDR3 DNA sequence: TGTGCCAGCAGCGTCAGTCAGGTTCCCACCGGGGAGCTGTTTTTT.

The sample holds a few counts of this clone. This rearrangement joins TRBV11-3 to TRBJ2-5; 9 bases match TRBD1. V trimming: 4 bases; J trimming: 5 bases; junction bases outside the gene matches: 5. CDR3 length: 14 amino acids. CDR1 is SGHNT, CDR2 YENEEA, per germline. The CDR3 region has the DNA TGTGCCAGCAGCTCTGGGACAGGGCCCGAGACCCAGTACTTC. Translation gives CASSSGTGPETQYF.

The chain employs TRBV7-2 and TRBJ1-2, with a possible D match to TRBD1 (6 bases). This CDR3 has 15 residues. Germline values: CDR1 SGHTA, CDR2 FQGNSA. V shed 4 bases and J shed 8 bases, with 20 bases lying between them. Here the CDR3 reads CASSSPTTGPGGYTF. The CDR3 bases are TGTGCCAGCAGCTCCCCCACCACAGGGCCTGGGGGCTACACCTTC.

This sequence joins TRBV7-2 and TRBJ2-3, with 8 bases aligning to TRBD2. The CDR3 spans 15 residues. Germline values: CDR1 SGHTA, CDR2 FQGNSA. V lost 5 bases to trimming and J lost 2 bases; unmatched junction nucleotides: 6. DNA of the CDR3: TGTGCCAGCAGCCCCGGGGGGGCTCCCACAGATACGCAGTATTTT. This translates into CASSPGGAPTDTQYF.